This section outlines one T cell receptor beta chain sequence together with its context. These data belong to a study of blood T cell repertoires in COVID-19. The protocol was immunoSEQ multiplex PCR, while the TCRdb copy is restricted to in-frame clones and leaves out a portion. The table records about 480,000 clones, roughly nine tenths of them present only once. The TCR originated in a woman aged 50 to 60 with COVID-19, enrolled during active disease. The specimen sequenced was peripheral blood.

The CDR3 loop is CASSYSGGEVDTQYF. As DNA, the CDR3 is TGTGCCAGCAGTTACAGCGGGGGGGAAGTGGATACGCAGTATTTT. The J gene is TRBJ2-3, the V gene TRBV6-5, with 10 bases fitting TRBD2. Germline V CDR1 and CDR2: MNHEY, SVGAGI. The CDR3 contains 15 residues. Trimming removed 2 bases from V and 6 bases from J; junction bases left unmatched: 5.